One and the same sample provided the 9 T cell receptor beta chains below, sequenced in a study of blood T cell repertoires in COVID-19 (dated by TCRdb to the early 2020s). Library preparation used the immunoSEQ multiplex PCR assay. Drawn from immuneACCESS, this table holds only the in-frame rearrangements with V and J called that TCRdb kept. Clones are partly lost; checked studies trace under half to an unresolved V gene and leave the rest unexplained. This sample holds approximately 63,000 clones; approximately 79% were observed only once. Roughly 6% of the sample is in the top ten clones. The source material was peripheral blood. The receptors here all came from a woman aged 70 to 79 with acute or convalescent COVID-19.

The rearrangement joins TRBV3-1 (or the pseudogene TRBV3-2) to TRBJ2-3, with D tentatively TRBD2 (7 bases). CDR1 and CDR2 from the germline V gene are LGHDT and YNNKEL (reference sequence). V was cut by 3 bases and J by 2 bases, with 18 bases left in between. This CDR3 has 17 amino acids. The CDR3 DNA reads TGTGCCAGCAGCCAGTATGGAAGGGCGGGGGCCACAGATACGCAGTATTTT. Translated: CASSQYGRAGATDTQYF.

The chain links TRBV6-5 to TRBJ1-6; the D is unclear. The ends were cut back, 10 bases at V and 7 bases at J, with 14 bases in the middle. The CDR3 is 13 residues long. The germline V gene has CDR1 MNHEY and CDR2 SVGAGI. The CDR3 region has the DNA TGTGCCACGAAAATCCGGGGAAATTCACCCCTCCACTTT. Amino acid sequence: CATKIRGNSPLHF.

This sequence joins TRBV19 and TRBJ1-5; D not certain. Trimming took off 1 base at V and 7 bases at J, with 14 bases between the two ends. From germline, CDR1 is LNHDA and CDR2 SQIVND (reference sequence). The CDR3 has 15 residues. CDR3 in DNA: TGTGCCAGTAGTATAGTATTCGTCGGGGTGCAGCCCCAGCATTTT. Translated, it gives CASSIVFVGVQPQHF.

This chain connects TRBV4-2 to TRBJ2-5; possible D gene TRBD2, 6 bases. V lost 6 bases and J lost 3, with 11 bases in between. CDR3 length equals 13 residues. Germline CDR1 and CDR2: LGHNA and YNFKEQ. CDR3 residues: CASSRGSEETQYF. The DNA of the CDR3 is TGTGCCAGCAGTCGGGGGAGCGAAGAGACCCAGTACTTC.

The genes are TRBV3-1 (or the pseudogene TRBV3-2) and TRBJ1-6, with D maybe TRBD1 (6 bases). CDR3 length: 12 residues. Looked up from germline, CDR1 is LGHDT and CDR2 is YNNKEL (reference sequence). V was cut by 5 bases and J by 7 bases, with 6 bases left in between. The CDR3 reads CASSRGNSPLHF. Here the CDR3 DNA reads TGTGCCAGCAGCAGGGGGAATTCACCCCTCCACTTT.

The chain carries TRBV5-1 and TRBJ2-3; D might be TRBD2 (6 bases). The V gene lost 8 bases and the J gene lost 0 bases, with 16 bases spanning the gap. This CDR3 contains 15 residues. Per germline, CDR1 SGHRS and CDR2 YFSETQ. The CDR3 here is CAREGGTRSTDTQYF. CDR3 DNA: TGCGCCAGGGAGGGCGGGACTCGTAGCACAGATACGCAGTATTTT.

The J gene is TRBJ1-2, the V gene TRBV27; the match to TRBD1 covers 9 bases. CDR1 MNHEY and CDR2 SMNVEV come from the germline V gene (reference sequence). The CDR3 loop spans 16 amino acids. V was clipped by 4 bases and J by 5 bases; unmatched bases: 11. The CDR3 region is CASSSIRTGGGYGYTF. The CDR3 nucleotides are TGTGCCAGCAGTTCCATCCGAACAGGGGGCGGATATGGCTACACCTTC.

The chain employs TRBV6-2 or TRBV6-3 and TRBJ2-2; D might be TRBD1 (6 bases). The CDR3 length is 14 residues. The V end lost 5 bases, the J end lost 4 bases, and 11 bases lay between the germline ends. Germline V gene data show CDR1 as MNHEY and CDR2 as SVGEGT. The CDR3 DNA sequence: TGTGCCAGCAGTGACACAGGGAGCACCGGGGAGCTGTTTTTT. Encoded protein: CASSDTGSTGELFF.

The chain joins TRBV28 to TRBJ1-1; D uncertain. This CDR3 has 15 residues. Germline V CDR1 and CDR2: MDHEN, SYDVKM. Trimming removed 5 bases from V and 1 base from J, with 14 bases in between. CDR3 sequence reads: CASSEGSWGNTEAFF. CDR3 DNA sequence: TGTGCCAGCAGTGAGGGTTCCTGGGGGAACACTGAAGCTTTCTTT. The full variable domain, in which reference TRBV28 and TRBJ1-1 provide the parts outside the CDR3, is DVKVTQSSRYLVKRTGEKVFLECVQDMDHENMFWYRQDPGLGLRLIYFSYDVKMKEKGDIPEGYSVSREKKERFSLILESASTNQTSMYLCASSEGSWGNTEAFFGQGTRLTVV.